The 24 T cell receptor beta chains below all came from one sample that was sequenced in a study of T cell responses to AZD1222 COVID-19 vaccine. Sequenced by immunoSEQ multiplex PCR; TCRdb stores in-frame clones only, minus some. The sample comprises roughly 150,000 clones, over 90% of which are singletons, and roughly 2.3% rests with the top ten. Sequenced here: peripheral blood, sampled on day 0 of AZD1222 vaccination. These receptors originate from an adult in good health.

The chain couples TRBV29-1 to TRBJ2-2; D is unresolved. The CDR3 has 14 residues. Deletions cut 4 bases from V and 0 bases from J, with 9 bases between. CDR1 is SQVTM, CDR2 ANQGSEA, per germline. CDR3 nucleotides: TGCAGCGTTGTTCGGCCGTCGAACACCGGGGAGCTGTTTTTT. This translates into CSVVRPSNTGELFF.

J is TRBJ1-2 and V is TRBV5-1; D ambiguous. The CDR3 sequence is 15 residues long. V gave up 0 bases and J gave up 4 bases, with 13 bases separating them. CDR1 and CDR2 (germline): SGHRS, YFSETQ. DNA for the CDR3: TGCGCCAGCAGCTTGGAATGGGATTCTTCCTATGGCTACACCTTC. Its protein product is CASSLEWDSSYGYTF.

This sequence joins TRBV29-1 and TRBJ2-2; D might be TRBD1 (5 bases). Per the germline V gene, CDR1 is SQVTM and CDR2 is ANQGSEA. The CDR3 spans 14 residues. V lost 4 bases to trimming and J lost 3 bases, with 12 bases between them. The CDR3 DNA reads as TGCAGCGTTGGACAGCCCTCTGACACCGGGGAGCTGTTTTTT. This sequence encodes CSVGQPSDTGELFF.

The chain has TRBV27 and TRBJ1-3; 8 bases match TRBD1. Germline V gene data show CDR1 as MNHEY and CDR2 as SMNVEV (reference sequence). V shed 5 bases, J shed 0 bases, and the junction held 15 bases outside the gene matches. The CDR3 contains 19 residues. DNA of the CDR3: TGTGCCAGCAGTGTACCGGGACAGGAGTGCCTGGGCTCTGGAAACACCATATATTTT. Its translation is CASSVPGQECLGSGNTIYF.

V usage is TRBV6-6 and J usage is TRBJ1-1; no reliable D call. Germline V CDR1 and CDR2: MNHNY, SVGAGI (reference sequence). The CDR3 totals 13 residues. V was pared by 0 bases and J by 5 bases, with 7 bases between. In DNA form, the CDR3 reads TGTGCCAGCAGTTACTCGGTGGGGACTGAAGCTTTCTTT. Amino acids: CASSYSVGTEAFF.

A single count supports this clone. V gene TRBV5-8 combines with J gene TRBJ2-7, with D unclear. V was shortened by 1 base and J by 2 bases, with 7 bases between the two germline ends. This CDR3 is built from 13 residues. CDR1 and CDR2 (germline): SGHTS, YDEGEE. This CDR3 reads CASSLYQTYEQYF. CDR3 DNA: TGTGCCAGCAGCTTGTATCAGACCTACGAGCAGTACTTC. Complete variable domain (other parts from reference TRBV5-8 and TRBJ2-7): EAGVTQSPTHLIKTRGQQATLRCSPISGHTSVYWYQQALGLGLQFLLWYDEGEERNRGNFPPRFSGRQFPNYSSELNVNALELEDSALYLCASSLYQTYEQYFGPGTRLTVT.

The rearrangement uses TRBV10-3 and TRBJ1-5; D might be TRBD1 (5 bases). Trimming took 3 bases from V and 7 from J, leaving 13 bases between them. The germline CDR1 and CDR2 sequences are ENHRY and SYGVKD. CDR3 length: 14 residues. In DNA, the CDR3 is TGTGCCATCAGTGACAGGGATGATTCCCAGCCCCAGCATTTT. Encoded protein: CAISDRDDSQPQHF.

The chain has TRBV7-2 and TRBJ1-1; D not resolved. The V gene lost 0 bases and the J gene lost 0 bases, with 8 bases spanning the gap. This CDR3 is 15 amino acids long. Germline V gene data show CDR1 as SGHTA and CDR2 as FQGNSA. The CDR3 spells CASSLARPLNTEAFF. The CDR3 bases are TGTGCCAGCAGCTTAGCGCGGCCGTTGAACACTGAAGCTTTCTTT. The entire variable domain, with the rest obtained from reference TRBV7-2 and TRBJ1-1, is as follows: GAGVSQSPSNKVTEKGKDVELRCDPISGHTALYWYRQSLGQGLEFLIYFQGNSAPDKSGLPSDRFSAERTGGSVSTLTIQRTQQEDSAVYLCASSLARPLNTEAFFGQGTRLTVV.

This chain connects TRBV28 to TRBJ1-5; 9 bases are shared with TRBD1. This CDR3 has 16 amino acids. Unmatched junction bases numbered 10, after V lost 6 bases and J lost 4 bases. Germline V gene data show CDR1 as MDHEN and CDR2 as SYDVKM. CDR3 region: CASRHPGTGNNQPQHF. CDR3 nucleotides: TGTGCCAGCAGGCATCCGGGGACAGGGAATAATCAGCCCCAGCATTTT.

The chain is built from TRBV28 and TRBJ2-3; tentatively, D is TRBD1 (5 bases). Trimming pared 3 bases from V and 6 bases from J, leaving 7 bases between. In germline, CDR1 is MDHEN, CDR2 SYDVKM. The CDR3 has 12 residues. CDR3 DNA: TGTGCCAGCAGTTTCTGGGGCGATACGCAGTATTTT. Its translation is CASSFWGDTQYF.

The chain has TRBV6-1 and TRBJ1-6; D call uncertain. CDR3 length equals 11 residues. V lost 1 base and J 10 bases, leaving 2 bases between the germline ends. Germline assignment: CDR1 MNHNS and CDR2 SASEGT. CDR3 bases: TGTGCCAGCAGTGAAGAATCACCCCTCCACTTT. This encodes CASSEESPLHF.

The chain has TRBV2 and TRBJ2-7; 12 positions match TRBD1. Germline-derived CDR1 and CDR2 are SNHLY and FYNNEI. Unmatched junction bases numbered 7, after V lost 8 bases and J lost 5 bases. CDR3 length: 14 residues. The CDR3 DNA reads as TGTGCCAGCCCGGCCGGGACAGGGGGCGACGAGCAGTACTTC. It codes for CASPAGTGGDEQYF.

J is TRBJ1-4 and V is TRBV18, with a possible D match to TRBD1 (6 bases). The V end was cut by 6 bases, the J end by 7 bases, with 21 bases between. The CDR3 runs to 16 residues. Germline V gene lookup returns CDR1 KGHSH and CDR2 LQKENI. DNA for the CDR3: TGTGCCAGCTCGACCCCAGCGGGGGGCGCCAGTGAAAAACTGTTTTTT. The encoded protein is CASSTPAGGASEKLFF.

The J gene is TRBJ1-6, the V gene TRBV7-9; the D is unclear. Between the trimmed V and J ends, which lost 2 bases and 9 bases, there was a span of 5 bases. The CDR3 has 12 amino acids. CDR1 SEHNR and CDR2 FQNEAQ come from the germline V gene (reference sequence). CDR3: CASSLQRSPLHF. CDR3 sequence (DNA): TGTGCCAGCAGCTTACAGCGTTCACCCCTCCACTTT.

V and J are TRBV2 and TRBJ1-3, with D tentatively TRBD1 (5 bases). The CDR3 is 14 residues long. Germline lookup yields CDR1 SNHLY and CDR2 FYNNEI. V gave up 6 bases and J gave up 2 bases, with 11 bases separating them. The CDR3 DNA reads TGTGCCAGCAGATGGAGGGGTGCTGGAAACACCATATATTTT. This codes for CASRWRGAGNTIYF.

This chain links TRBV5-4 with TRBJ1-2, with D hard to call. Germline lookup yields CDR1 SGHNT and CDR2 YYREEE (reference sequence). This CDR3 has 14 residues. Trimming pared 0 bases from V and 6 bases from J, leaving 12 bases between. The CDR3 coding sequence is TGTGCCAGCAGCTTGGCCAATGGGGTGCATGGCTACACCTTC. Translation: CASSLANGVHGYTF.

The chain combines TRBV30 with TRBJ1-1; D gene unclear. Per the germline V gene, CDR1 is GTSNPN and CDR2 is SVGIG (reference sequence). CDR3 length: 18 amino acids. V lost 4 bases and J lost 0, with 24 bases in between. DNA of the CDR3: TGTGCCTGGACTAAGAGGTTCTTCAAGGGCAACATGAACACTGAAGCTTTCTTT. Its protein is CAWTKRFFKGNMNTEAFF.

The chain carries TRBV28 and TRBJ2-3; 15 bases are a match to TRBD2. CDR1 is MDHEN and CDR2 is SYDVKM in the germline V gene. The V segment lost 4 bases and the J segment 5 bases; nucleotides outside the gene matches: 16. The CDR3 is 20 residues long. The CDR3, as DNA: TGTGCCAGCAGTTCGAAATCGGGACTAGCGGGAGGATTTGGAAAAGATACGCAGTATTTT. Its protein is CASSSKSGLAGGFGKDTQYF.

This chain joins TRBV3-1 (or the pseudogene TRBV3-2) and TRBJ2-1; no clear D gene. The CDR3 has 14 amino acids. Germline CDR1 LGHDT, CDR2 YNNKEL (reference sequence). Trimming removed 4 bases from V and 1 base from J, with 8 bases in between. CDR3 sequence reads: CASSLDGSYNEQFF. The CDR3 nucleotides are TGTGCCAGCAGCCTAGACGGTTCCTACAATGAGCAGTTCTTC.

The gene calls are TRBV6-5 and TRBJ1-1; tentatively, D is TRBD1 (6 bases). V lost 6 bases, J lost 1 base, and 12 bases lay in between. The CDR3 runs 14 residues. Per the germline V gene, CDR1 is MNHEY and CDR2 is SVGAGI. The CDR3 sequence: CASSPGARNTEAFF. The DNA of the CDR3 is TGTGCCAGCAGCCCAGGGGCGAGGAACACTGAAGCTTTCTTT.

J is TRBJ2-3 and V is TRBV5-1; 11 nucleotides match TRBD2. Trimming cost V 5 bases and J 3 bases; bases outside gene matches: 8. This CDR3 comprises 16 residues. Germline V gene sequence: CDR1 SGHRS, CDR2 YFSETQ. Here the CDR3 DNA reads TGCGCCAGCAGGAGCCTAGCGGGGGGCATAACAGATACGCAGTATTTT. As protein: CASRSLAGGITDTQYF.

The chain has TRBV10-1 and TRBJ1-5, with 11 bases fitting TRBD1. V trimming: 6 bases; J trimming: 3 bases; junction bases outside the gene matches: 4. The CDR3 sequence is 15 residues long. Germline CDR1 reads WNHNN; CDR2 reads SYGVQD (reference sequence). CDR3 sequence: CASSSGQGANQPQHF. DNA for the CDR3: TGCGCCAGCAGCAGCGGACAGGGGGCCAATCAGCCCCAGCATTTT.

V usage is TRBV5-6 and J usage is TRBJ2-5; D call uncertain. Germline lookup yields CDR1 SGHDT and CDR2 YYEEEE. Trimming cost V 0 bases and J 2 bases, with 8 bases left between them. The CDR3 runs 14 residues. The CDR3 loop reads CASSLGRQQETQYF. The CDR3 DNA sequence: TGTGCCAGCAGCTTGGGGCGACAACAAGAGACCCAGTACTTC.

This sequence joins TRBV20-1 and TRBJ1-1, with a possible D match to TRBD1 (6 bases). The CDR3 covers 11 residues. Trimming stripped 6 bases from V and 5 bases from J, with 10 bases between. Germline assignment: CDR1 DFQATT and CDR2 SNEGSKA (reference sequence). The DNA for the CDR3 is TGCAGTGCGACACAGGGAACTGAAGCTTTCTTT. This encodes CSATQGTEAFF.